This section outlines one T cell receptor (beta chain) sequence together with its context. The antigen is not known. 13 Jbeta primers and 60 Vbeta primers were used for the PCR. Per the original data handling: Tens of millions of unique TCR beta chains, roughly 12 million shared, were counted in a later analysis. Profiling relied on immunoSEQ multiplex PCR, and the TCRdb table lists in-frame clones only, not all of them. The V and J calls and clone size come from that table; D and trimming were worked out from the DNA. The repertoire holds under 150,000 clones, with 80% to 90% as singletons. CDR3 length: 18 residues. V dropped 4 bases and J dropped 2; count of bases not matched to a gene: 12. CDR1 SGHNT and CDR2 YYREEE come from the germline V gene (reference sequence). The data belong to a study of cytomegalovirus exposure and HLA in healthy donors. Study outcomes and limitations: Accounts indicate the classifier identified cytomegalovirus status with strong specificity and sensitivity. Likely technical artifact: a cluster of highly shared sequence variants. Researchers reported that a few CMV-associated chains were confirmed in vitro as CMV antigen-specific.

This rearrangement joins TRBV5-4 to TRBJ2-6; 7 nucleotides agree with TRBD1. Material: PBMCs. This clonotype originated in a man over 45 in good health and CMV-seronegative. The DNA of the CDR3 is TGTGCCAGCAGCGCGGCGGTAGACAGGGCGGCTGGGGCCAACGTCCTGACTTTC. This sequence encodes CASSAAVDRAAGANVLTF. Based on the CDR3 plus reference TRBV5-4 and TRBJ2-6, the full variable domain is ETGVTQSPTHLIKTRGQQVTLRCSSQSGHNTVSWYQQALGQGPQFIFQYYREEENGRGNFPPRFSGLQFPNYSSELNVNALELDDSALYLCASSAAVDRAAGANVLTFGAGSRLTVL.